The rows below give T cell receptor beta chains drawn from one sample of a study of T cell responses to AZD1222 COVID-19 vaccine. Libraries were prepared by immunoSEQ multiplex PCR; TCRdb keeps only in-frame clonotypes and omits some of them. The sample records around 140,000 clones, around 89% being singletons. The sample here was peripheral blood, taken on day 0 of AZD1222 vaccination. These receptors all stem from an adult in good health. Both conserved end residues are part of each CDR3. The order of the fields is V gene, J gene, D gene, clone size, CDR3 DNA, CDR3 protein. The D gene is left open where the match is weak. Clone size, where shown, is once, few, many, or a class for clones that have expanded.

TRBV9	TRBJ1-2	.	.	TGTGCCAGCAGCGTCTCGGGGAATAATCTCTATGGCTACACCTTC	CASSVSGNNLYGYTF
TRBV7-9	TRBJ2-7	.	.	TGTGCCAGCAGCTGGACTTGGGAGCAGTACTTC	CASSWTWEQYF
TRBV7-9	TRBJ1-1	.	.	TGTGCCAGCAGCTTGACAGGGAACACTGAAGCTTTCTTT	CASSLTGNTEAFF
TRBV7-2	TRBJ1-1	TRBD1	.	TGTGCCAGCAGCTTAGGCGGGACAGGGGTTAGCGGGGACACTGAAGCTTTCTTT	CASSLGGTGVSGDTEAFF
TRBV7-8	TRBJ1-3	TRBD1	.	TGTGCCAGCAGCTCCTACACAGGGGCCATATATTTT	CASSSYTGAIYF
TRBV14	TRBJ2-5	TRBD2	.	TGTGCCAGCAGCCCACAGCGGGAGGGCCCAGTGAACTTC	CASSPQREGPVNF
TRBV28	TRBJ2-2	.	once	TGTGCCAGCTGGACTCCTAACACCGGGGAGCTGTTTTTT	CASWTPNTGELFF
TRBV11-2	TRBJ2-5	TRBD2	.	TGTGCCAGCAGCTCCAATAGCGGGACGGGAGAGACCCAGTACTTC	CASSSNSGTGETQYF
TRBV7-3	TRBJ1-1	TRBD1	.	TGTGCCAGCAGCTTTCGGTGGGACAGGGAGGTAGCTTTCTTT	CASSFRWDREVAFF
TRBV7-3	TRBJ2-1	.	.	TGTGCCAGCAGCTTAGGGGGGAGCGGCTACAATGAGCAGTTCTTC	CASSLGGSGYNEQFF
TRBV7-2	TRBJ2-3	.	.	TGTGCCAGCAGCGCCGGGGCGGGAAGCACAGATACGCAGTATTTT	CASSAGAGSTDTQYF
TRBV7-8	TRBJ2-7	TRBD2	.	TGTGCCAGCAGCCCCCCGGACAGGGTACCGGTCCCTAGCGGGAGGAACTCCTACGAGCAGTACTTC	CASSPPDRVPVPSGRNSYEQYF
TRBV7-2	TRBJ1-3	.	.	TGTGCCAGCAGCCTCTCGCAGGGATTAGTTGGAAACACCATATATTTT	CASSLSQGLVGNTIYF
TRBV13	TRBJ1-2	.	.	TGTGCCAGCAGCCGACAGCACTATGGCTACACCTTC	CASSRQHYGYTF
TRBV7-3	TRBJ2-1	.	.	TGTGCCAGCAGCCCTGGACTCCCCGGGAACAATGAGCAGTTCTTC	CASSPGLPGNNEQFF
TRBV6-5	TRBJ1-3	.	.	TGTGCCAGCAACCAGATGGGGTCCTCTGGAAACACCATATATTTT	CASNQMGSSGNTIYF
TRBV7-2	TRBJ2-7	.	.	TGTGCCAGCAGCTTAGACCCCCACATATACGAGCAGTACTTC	CASSLDPHIYEQYF
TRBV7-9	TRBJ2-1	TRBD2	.	TGTGCCAGCAGCAGATTGGCTTGGACTAGCGGGAGGGGAAGGGGCTCCTACAATGAGCAGTTCTTC	CASSRLAWTSGRGRGSYNEQFF
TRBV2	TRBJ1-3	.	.	TGTGCCAGCAGTGTGTCCTCTGGAAACACCATATATTTT	CASSVSSGNTIYF
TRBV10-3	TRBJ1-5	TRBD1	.	TGTGCCATCAGCGGACAGGGGAATCAGCCCCAGCATTTT	CAISGQGNQPQHF
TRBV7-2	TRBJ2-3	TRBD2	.	TGTGCCAGCAGCCCGGGACTAGCGGGAGGACGAAGAAAGTATTTT	CASSPGLAGGRRKYF
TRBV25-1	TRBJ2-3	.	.	TGTGCCAGCAGTGGTCAGGGGAGTTCTAGCACAGATACGCAGTATTTT	CASSGQGSSSTDTQYF
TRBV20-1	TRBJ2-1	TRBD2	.	TGCAGTGCTAGTTGGCTAGCGGGCAATGAGCAGTTCTTC	CSASWLAGNEQFF
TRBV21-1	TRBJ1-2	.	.	TGTGCCAGCAGCAAAATGGGGGGCGACTATGGCTACACCTTC	CASSKMGGDYGYTF
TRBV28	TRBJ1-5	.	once	TGTGCCAGCAGTTTATATAGCAATCAGCCCCAGCATTTT	CASSLYSNQPQHF
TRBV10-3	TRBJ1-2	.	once	TGTGCCATCAGTGGGAGCCGGGGGGAAGGCTACACCTTC	CAISGSRGEGYTF
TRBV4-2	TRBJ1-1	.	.	TGTGCCGTTGGGGGCATGAACACTGAAGCTTTCTTT	CAVGGMNTEAFF
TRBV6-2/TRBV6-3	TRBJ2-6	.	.	TGTGCCAGCAGTTACCTAAGTGGGGCCAACGTCCTGACTTTC	CASSYLSGANVLTF
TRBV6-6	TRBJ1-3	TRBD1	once	TGTGCCAGCAGCCCGACAGGGTCTGGAAACACCATATATTTT	CASSPTGSGNTIYF
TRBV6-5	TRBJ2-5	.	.	TGTGCCAGCAGTTACTCTGGTGATGGACAGAGGGAGACCCAGTACTTC	CASSYSGDGQRETQYF
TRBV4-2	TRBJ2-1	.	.	TGTGCCAGCAGCCCGGCGGAAGCGAGGGGCGGTGAGCAGTTCTTC	CASSPAEARGGEQFF
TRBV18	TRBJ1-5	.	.	TGTGCCAGCTCTCGGGGGGCGGGCAATCAGCCCCAGCATTTT	CASSRGAGNQPQHF
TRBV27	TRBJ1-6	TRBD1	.	TGTGCCAGCAGTTCGCGGACAGGCCTCAATTCACCCCTCCACTTT	CASSSRTGLNSPLHF
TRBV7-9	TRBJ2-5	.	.	TGTGCCAGCAGTTTTTCTAGCCAAGAGACCCAGTACTTC	CASSFSSQETQYF
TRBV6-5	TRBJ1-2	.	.	TGTGCCAGCGATTCCCTAGGAGGACTCCATGGCTACACCTTC	CASDSLGGLHGYTF
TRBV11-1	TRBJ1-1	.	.	TGTGCCAGCAGCTTAGTATGGGCCACTGAAGCTTTCTTT	CASSLVWATEAFF
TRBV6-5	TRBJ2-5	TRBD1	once	TGTGCCAGCAGCCCGACGGACAGGGTTCGGACCCAGTACTTC	CASSPTDRVRTQYF
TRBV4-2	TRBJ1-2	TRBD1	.	TGTGCCAGCAGCCAACTCCTAGGACAGGGAGACTATGGCTACACCTTC	CASSQLLGQGDYGYTF
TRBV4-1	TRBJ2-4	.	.	TGCGCCAGCAGCCAAGGGGTTTTGGGACTCTCAGCCAAAAACATTCAGTACTTC	CASSQGVLGLSAKNIQYF
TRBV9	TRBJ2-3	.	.	TGTGCCAGCAGCGTCTCGGGGGAAGATACGCAGTATTTT	CASSVSGEDTQYF
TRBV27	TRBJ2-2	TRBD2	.	TGTGCCAGCAGTTTAGGGTCGGGTAGCGGGAGACCCGGGGAGCTGTTTTTT	CASSLGSGSGRPGELFF
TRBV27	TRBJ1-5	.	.	TGTGCCAGCAGTGGGGTGGCGGCAAATCAGCCCCAGCATTTT	CASSGVAANQPQHF
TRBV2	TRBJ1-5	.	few	TGTGCCAGCAGTGAACGGGCTGCTCAGCCCCAGCATTTT	CASSERAAQPQHF
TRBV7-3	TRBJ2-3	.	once	TGTGCCAGCAGCGAAAGGGGACACCGCACAGATACGCAGTATTTT	CASSERGHRTDTQYF
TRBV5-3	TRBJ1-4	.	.	TGTGCCAGAAGCCCTGGCGGGGGGCGATCCCGGGATCCAGGGACTAATGAAAAACTGTTTTTT	CARSPGGGRSRDPGTNEKLFF
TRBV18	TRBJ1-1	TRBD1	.	TGTGCCAGCTCCCTTGACAGGGTGAACACTGAAGCTTTCTTT	CASSLDRVNTEAFF
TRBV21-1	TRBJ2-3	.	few	TGTGCCAGCAGCAAAGCGGGGCTAGCGGGAGGGCCAAGCACAGATACGCAGTATTTT	CASSKAGLAGGPSTDTQYF
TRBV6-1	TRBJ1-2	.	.	TGTGCCAGCAGTGAGGGACCGAACTATGGCTACACCTTC	CASSEGPNYGYTF
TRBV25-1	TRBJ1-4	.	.	TGTGCCAGCAAGGAGGTAGGGATTGAAAAACTGTTTTTT	CASKEVGIEKLFF
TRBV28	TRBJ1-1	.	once	TGTGCCAGCAGACGCGCCGGTACTGAAGCTTTCTTT	CASRRAGTEAFF